The following is a T cell receptor (beta chain) sequence with its context. This entry is derived from a study of early T cells in non-severe SARS-CoV-2 infection. V lost 5 bases and J lost 6; bases outside the gene matches: 14. CDR1 is MNHEY, CDR2 SMNVEV, per germline (reference sequence). The CDR3 has 19 amino acids. One entry per CDR3 protein, called by TCRdb with MiXCR from the 5' RACE reads. The sample shows some 16,000 distinct CDR3 sequences, about 5.5% of them seen only once. V and J are TRBV27 and TRBJ2-3, with 16 bases aligning to TRBD2. The sequenced material came from whole blood. This TCR came from an adult who was a healthcare worker with PCR-confirmed SARS-CoV-2 infection or an uninfected control (not recorded which). For the CDR3, the DNA is TGTGCCAGCAGTCCACCGTACTCCGGGACTAGCGGGAGGGCGGATACGCAGTATTTT. Translation gives CASSPPYSGTSGRADTQYF.